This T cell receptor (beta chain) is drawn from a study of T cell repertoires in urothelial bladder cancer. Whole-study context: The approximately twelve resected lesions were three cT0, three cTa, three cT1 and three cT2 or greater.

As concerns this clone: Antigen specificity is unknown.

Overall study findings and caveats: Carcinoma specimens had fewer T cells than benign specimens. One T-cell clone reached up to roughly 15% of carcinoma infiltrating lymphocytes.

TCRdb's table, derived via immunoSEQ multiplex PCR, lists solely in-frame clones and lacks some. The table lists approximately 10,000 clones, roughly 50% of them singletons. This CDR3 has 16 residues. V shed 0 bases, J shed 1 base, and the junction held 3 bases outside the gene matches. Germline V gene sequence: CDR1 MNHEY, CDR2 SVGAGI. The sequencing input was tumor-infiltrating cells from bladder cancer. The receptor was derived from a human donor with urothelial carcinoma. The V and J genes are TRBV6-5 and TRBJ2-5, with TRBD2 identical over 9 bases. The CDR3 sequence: CASSYSTTSGQETQYF. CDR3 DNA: TGTGCCAGCAGTTACTCGACGACTAGCGGCCAAGAGACCCAGTACTTC.